Each of the 14 T cell receptor beta chains below was sequenced from the same sample in a study of blood T cells in healthy people across ages. Then a second PCR, running roughly 7 to 12 cycles, was carried out with a sample-barcoded 5' primer and a J-beta primer mix. Using its own MiXCR run on the 5' RACE reads, TCRdb lists one record per CDR3 protein. The sample lists fewer than 800,000 distinct CDR3 sequences; 20% to 25% were seen once. Sequenced input: blood. These receptors were obtained from a man between 65 and 85 years old in good health.

The chain is built from TRBV15 and TRBJ2-5; the D is unclear. Germline CDR1 and CDR2: LNHNV and YYDKDF (reference sequence). V shed 1 base and J shed 5 bases, with 8 bases lying between them. CDR3 length: 13 amino acids. The CDR3 protein is CATSRAPPETQYF. As DNA, the CDR3 is TGTGCCACCAGCAGAGCCCCTCCCGAGACCCAGTACTTC. The full variable domain, rest sourced from reference TRBV15 and TRBJ2-5, is DAMVIQNPRYQVTQFGKPVTLSCSQTLNHNVMYWYQQKSSQAPKLLFHYYDKDFNNEADTPDNFQSRRPNTSFCFLDIRSPGLGDTAMYLCATSRAPPETQYFGPGTRLLVL.

This clonotype was seen repeatedly, ten times or more. The rearrangement joins TRBV2 to TRBJ2-2; unclear D gene. Germline lookup yields CDR1 SNHLY and CDR2 FYNNEI. Between the trimmed V and J ends, which lost 3 bases and 4 bases, there was a span of 9 bases. The CDR3 has 14 amino acids. The CDR3 coding sequence is TGTGCCAGCAGTGAGAGGATTCTCACCGGGGAGCTGTTTTTT. Its protein is CASSERILTGELFF.

In DNA form, the CDR3 reads TGTGCCAGCTCACCCGGGACAGGGGCGATTTATTCACCCCTCCACTTT. Translated: CASSPGTGAIYSPLHF. The rearrangement joins TRBV18 to TRBJ1-6, with TRBD1 identical over 10 bases. After removal of 3 bases from V and 8 bases from J, the junction contained 7 bases not matched to a gene. CDR1 and CDR2 from the germline V gene are KGHSH and LQKENI. The CDR3 runs to 16 residues.

With regard to this clonotype: Being one base from a much bigger clone, this may be a read error. The chain joins TRBV12-3 or TRBV12-4 to TRBJ2-4, with 11 bases aligning to TRBD1. CDR3 length: 14 residues. The CDR3 sequence: CVSTRGQGAGIQYF. The CDR3 nucleotides are TGTGTCAGCACTAGAGGACAGGGGGCCGGCATTCAGTACTTC.

This clonotype was recorded a few times. This chain connects TRBV28 to TRBJ2-5; D possibly matches TRBD1 or TRBD2 (5 bases each). The CDR3 has 15 residues. Germline CDR1 reads MDHEN; CDR2 reads SYDVKM. Trimming cost V 1 base and J 2 bases, with 11 bases left between them. CDR3 DNA sequence: TGTGCCAGCAGTTTATCCGGGACGGCTCAAGAGACCCAGTACTTC. Translating it yields CASSLSGTAQETQYF.

This clonotype was seen at least ten times. The chain is built from TRBV7-6 and TRBJ2-1; 8 nucleotides align to TRBD2. The J segment lost 6 bases and the V segment lost 5 bases, leaving 12 bases of the junction unmatched. This CDR3 comprises 16 residues. Germline V gene data show CDR1 as SGHVS and CDR2 as FNYEAQ. CDR3 in amino acids: CASSPQLAGGINEQFF. Written as DNA, the CDR3 is TGTGCCAGCAGCCCCCAATTGGCGGGAGGTATCAATGAGCAGTTCTTC.

The CDR3 loop reads CASSYSQGWNIQYF. The CDR3 DNA is TGTGCCAGCAGTTATTCCCAGGGATGGAACATTCAGTACTTC. The chain carries TRBV27 and TRBJ2-4; weak D call: TRBD1 (5 bases). V was pared by 4 bases and J by 7 bases, with 14 bases between. Germline CDR1 and CDR2: MNHEY and SMNVEV (reference sequence). CDR3 length equals 14 residues.

The chain joins TRBV5-1 to TRBJ2-7; 10 nucleotides line up with TRBD1. This CDR3 has 15 amino acids. With 4 bases clipped from V and 7 bases from J, the junction kept 11 bases outside the gene matches. Germline-derived CDR1 and CDR2 are SGHRS and YFSETQ. The DNA of the CDR3 is TGCGCCAGCAGCGTAAGACAGGGGGCTCCTGGGGAGCAGTACTTC. Its protein is CASSVRQGAPGEQYF.

The chain couples TRBV6-1 to TRBJ2-1; 9 nucleotides agree with TRBD1. Unmatched junction bases numbered 13, after V lost 8 bases and J lost 8 bases. The CDR3 sequence is 15 residues long. Per germline, CDR1 MNHNS and CDR2 SASEGT. CDR3 region: CASALRDREVDEQFF. Here the CDR3 DNA reads TGTGCCAGCGCTCTTAGGGACAGGGAGGTTGATGAGCAGTTCTTC.

The count of this clonotype is one. CDR3 sequence reads: CASSIVVSAYNEQFF. DNA for the CDR3: TGTGCCAGTAGTATAGTTGTATCTGCCTACAATGAGCAGTTCTTC. This chain joins TRBV19 and TRBJ2-1; D is unclear. The V and J ends lost 1 base and 2 bases respectively, with 9 bases between them. Germline-derived CDR1 and CDR2 are LNHDA and SQIVND (reference sequence). The length of the CDR3 is 15 residues.

This clonotype was detected only a few times. The chain combines TRBV9 with TRBJ2-3; D unclear. CDR1 and CDR2 from the germline V gene are SGDLS and YYNGEE. The CDR3 is 13 amino acids. The ends were cut back, 0 bases at V and 2 bases at J, with 4 bases in the middle. CDR3 sequence reads: CASSVEFTDTQYF. CDR3 bases: TGTGCCAGCAGCGTAGAGTTCACAGATACGCAGTATTTT.

This clonotype came up a few times. CDR3 sequence (DNA): TGCAGTGCAATCGGGGATACTGAGCAGTTCTTC. It is translated as CSAIGDTEQFF. V is TRBV20-1 and J is TRBJ2-5; a possible D gene is TRBD2 (5 bases). The DNA end is more similar to TRBJ2-1, so the J call may be wrong. The CDR3 is made up of 11 amino acids. CDR1 and CDR2 (germline): DFQATT, SNEGSKA (reference sequence).

This clonotype showed up just a few times. The chain is built from TRBV27 and TRBJ1-1, with 7 positions matching TRBD1. CDR1 and CDR2 from the germline V gene are MNHEY and SMNVEV (reference sequence). This CDR3 spans 16 amino acids. V was clipped by 4 bases and J by 0 bases; unmatched bases: 8. In DNA form, the CDR3 reads TGTGCCAGCAGTTCCTCAGGGGGTCCAATGAACACTGAAGCTTTCTTT. Its translation is CASSSSGGPMNTEAFF.

This clonotype was counted between two and nine times. This chain uses TRBV20-1 with TRBJ2-1, with D tentatively TRBD1 or TRBD2 (6 bases each). The J call may be faulty, since TRBJ2-7 better matches the DNA end. This CDR3 is 14 amino acids long. Germline assignment: CDR1 DFQATT and CDR2 SNEGSKA (reference sequence). Here the CDR3 reads CSAPHGGFWDEQYF. The CDR3 DNA follows: TGCAGTGCCCCCCACGGGGGCTTTTGGGACGAGCAGTACTTC.